The T cell receptor (beta chain) under discussion was sequenced for a study of CD8+ T cells in alopecia areata. Looking at the study overall: Graft recipients were approximately 6-11-week-old female C3H/HeJ mice, and donor skin originated from approximately 6-12-month-old C3H/HeJ mice with spontaneous alopecia.

RNA was isolated and reverse transcribed to cDNA, the sequencing template. This table comes from immunoSEQ multiplex PCR, and its TCRdb copy is limited to in-frame clones, with some not included. The sample yields more than 250,000 clones, without any singletons. Trimming pared 1 base from V and 0 bases from J, leaving 9 bases between. The CDR3 length is 15 residues. Germline V lookup: CDR1 NSHNY, CDR2 SYGAGN. Study outcomes and limitations: Scalp samples also contribute reads from the resident alphabeta T cells found in normal skin. It was less clear whether patients shared TCRs than it was in mice, possibly because of HLA. Clonality exceeded that of normal scalp in lesional scalp, most notably in alopecia totalis/universalis.

The authors sorted pooled cutaneous lymph node cells using CD4, CD8alpha, NKG2D, NKG2ACE and other markers. This clone was detected only a few times. Its cognate antigen is unknown. The gene symbols are mouse symbols. The read finishes 4 residues shy of the CDR3 end, and the germline J gene is used to complete it. The sample carries other DNA sequences with the same CDR3. The sample consisted of CD4+ T cells sorted from a lymph node. The chain links TRBV13-1 to TRBJ2-3; the D is unclear. The receptor's source is a C3H/HeJ mouse with alopecia areata. Mice of this strain are of MHC haplotype H2-k. CDR3 loop: CASSDSGPSAETLYF. The CDR3 bases that were read are TGTGCCAGCAGTGATTCAGGTCCTAGTGCAGAA.